This is a list of T cell receptor beta chains from one sample in a study of glioma-infiltrating T cells. TCRdb recomputed calls from the multiplex PCR reads with MiXCR, one row per CDR3 protein. The data show roughly 10,000 distinct CDR3 sequences, with approximately 60% seen just once and roughly 20% held by the top ten. The material sequenced was glioma tissue, nonneoplastic brain tissue, or PBMCs (not recorded which). Every receptor here comes from a human donor with low-grade glioma or glioblastoma, undergoing nonglioma brain surgery, or in good health (not recorded which). The CDR3 runs from the conserved cysteine through the conserved F or W. D genes are given only for firm matches. Some rows have no size entry. The others give once, few or many, or a class for an expanded clone.

j_call,d_call,clone_size,cdr3_length,v_call,cdr3_aa,cdr3_nt
TRBJ1-1,NA,many,12,TRBV20-1,CSAAGGFTAAFF,TGCAGTGCGGCTGGTGGATTTACAGCAGCTTTCTTT
TRBJ1-2,NA,medium-sized,13,TRBV28,CASSSRRGYGYTF,TGTGCCAGCAGTTCCCGTAGGGGCTATGGCTACACCTTC
TRBJ2-7,NA,NA,15,TRBV2,CASSELEGGPYEQYF,TGTGCCAGCAGTGAACTGGAGGGGGGGCCCTACGAGCAGTACTTC
TRBJ2-1,NA,medium-sized,16,TRBV6-1,CASTSLLGSSYNEQFF,TGTGCCAGCACTTCACTCCTGGGGAGCTCCTACAATGAGCAGTTCTTC
TRBJ2-7,TRBD2,NA,16,TRBV29-1,CSAAGAGDNPSYEQYF,TGCAGCGCAGCAGGAGCGGGAGATAACCCGTCCTACGAGCAGTACTTC
TRBJ1-5,NA,NA,14,TRBV19,CASNTSGFGQHQHF,TGTGCCAGTAACACCTCAGGGTTCGGTCAGCACCAGCATTTT
TRBJ2-5,NA,NA,14,TRBV15,CATSSWLKGKTRYF,TGTGCCACCAGCAGCTGGCTCAAGGGAAAGACCCGGTACTTC
TRBJ2-1,NA,medium-sized,14,TRBV27,CASSSRQKRDEQFF,TGTGCCAGCAGTTCAAGACAGAAGCGGGATGAGCAGTTCTTC
TRBJ2-7,NA,medium-sized,10,TRBV6-6,CASSYYEQYF,TGTGCCAGCAGTTACTACGAGCAGTACTTC
TRBJ1-2,NA,many,11,TRBV29-1,CSVEVGYGYTF,TGCAGCGTTGAAGTTGGATATGGCTACACCTTC
TRBJ2-5,NA,NA,13,TRBV20-1,CSETKTDQETQYF,TGCAGTGAGACGAAGACCGACCAAGAGACCCAGTACTTC
TRBJ1-1,NA,NA,14,TRBV3-1,CASSQAWRETEAFF,TGTGCCAGCAGCCAAGCATGGAGGGAAACTGAAGCTTTCTTT
TRBJ2-7,NA,many,13,TRBV7-9,CASSPWTTYEQYF,TGTGCCAGCAGCCCATGGACTACCTACGAGCAGTACTTC
TRBJ1-4,NA,NA,16,TRBV9,CGSSLTPGGTNEKVFF,TGTGGCAGCAGCCTTACCCCGGGAGGAACTAATGAAAAAGTGTTTTTT
TRBJ2-3,TRBD2,medium-sized,15,TRBV6-1,CASRIAGVGTDTQYF,TGTGCCAGCAGGATAGCGGGAGTTGGTACAGATACGCAGTATTTT
TRBJ1-4,NA,NA,15,TRBV15,CATSREDATNEKLFF,TGTGCCACCAGCAGAGAAGACGCAACTAATGAAAAACTGTTCTTT
TRBJ2-1,NA,medium-sized,11,TRBV3-1,CASSQGGEQFF,TGTGCCAGCAGCCAAGGGGGTGAGCAGTTCTTC
TRBJ2-3,TRBD2,NA,17,TRBV11-2,CARSIRAGGPARDTQYF,TGTGCCCGCAGCATACGAGCGGGAGGGCCGGCTAGAGACACGCAGTATTTT
TRBJ2-5,TRBD2,medium-sized,14,TRBV20-1,CSGTSGREGETQYF,TGCAGCGGGACTAGCGGGAGAGAAGGGGAGACCCAGTACTTC
TRBJ1-1,TRBD1,medium-sized,12,TRBV20-1,CSARTGDAEAFF,TGCAGTGCTAGAACAGGGGACGCTGAAGCTTTCTTT
TRBJ2-2,NA,NA,16,TRBV19,CPSSPTMLLLTGELFF,TGTCCCAGTAGTCCAACTATGCTCCTCCTCACCGGGGAGCTGTTTTTT
TRBJ1-2,TRBD1,medium-sized,16,TRBV6-6,CASSYPTTGRKDGYTF,TGTGCCAGCAGTTACCCGACGACAGGGAGGAAGGATGGCTACACCTTC
TRBJ1-5,TRBD1,NA,15,TRBV28,CAMGGTGVNHQPQHF,TGTGCCATGGGTGGGACAGGGGTTAATCATCAGCCCCAGCATTTT
TRBJ1-2,NA,many,11,TRBV29-1,CSVEFNYGYTF,TGCAGCGTTGAATTTAACTATGGCTACACCTTC
TRBJ2-5,NA,NA,18,TRBV7-9,CASSYPPPGRISGETQYF,TGTGCCAGCAGCTACCCTCCACCTGGACGCATATCGGGGGAGACCCAGTACTTC
TRBJ1-2,NA,medium-sized,13,TRBV2,CASSDSSYYGYTF,TGTGCCAGCAGTGATTCGTCGTACTATGGCTACACCTTC
TRBJ1-1,NA,NA,13,TRBV20-1,CSAFARMKTGAFF,TGCAGTGCCTTTGCAAGGATGAAAACTGGAGCTTTCTTT
TRBJ2-1,NA,once,14,TRBV7-3,CASSLTPEGGGQFF,TGTGCCAGCAGCTTAACTCCAGAGGGAGGCGGGCAGTTCTTC
TRBJ1-1,TRBD1,NA,14,TRBV7-9,CDNSQPTGGTEAFF,TGTGACAACAGCCAACCGACAGGGGGAACTGAAGCTTTCTTT
TRBJ2-3,NA,NA,14,TRBV7-6,CASDEGRRTDTQYF,TGCGCCAGCGATGAGGGGAGGAGGACAGATACGCAGTATTTT
TRBJ1-1,NA,once,14,TRBV7-6,CARSFLVEAREAFF,TGTGCCCGCAGCTTCCTCGTGGAGGCCAGAGAGGCTTTCTTT
TRBJ1-1,NA,NA,16,TRBV6-1,CESSELGQIMNTEAFF,TGTGAAAGCAGTGAGTTAGGACAGATCATGAACACTGAAGCTTTCTTT
TRBJ2-5,NA,NA,14,TRBV20-1,CSDSPSRGGETEYF,TGCAGTGATAGTCCCAGCAGGGGGGGAGAGACCGAGTACTTC
TRBJ1-1,NA,many,15,TRBV3-1,CAINQGTGSLTEAFF,TGTGCCATCAACCAAGGAACAGGTTCTCTCACTGAAGCTTTCTTT
TRBJ1-1,NA,medium-sized,15,TRBV20-1,CSARGGVARNTEAFF,TGCAGTGCTAGGGGGGGGGTTGCGAGGAACACTGAAGCTTTCTTT
TRBJ1-1,NA,NA,12,TRBV20-1,CSASTIWTEAFF,TGCAGTGCTTCGACTATATGGACTGAAGCCTTCTTT